A selection of T cell receptor beta chains follows, all from one sample in a study of blood T cells in healthy people across ages. From the 5' RACE reads, TCRdb called clonotypes with MiXCR, one entry per CDR3 protein. The sample shows roughly 800,000 distinct CDR3 sequences, roughly 64% of them seen only once. The specimen sequenced was blood. The receptors shown here come from a man aged 25-45 years in good health. Both conserved end residues are part of each CDR3. The D gene is left open where the match is weak. The size of a clone is reported for some rows only, either as once, few or many, or as a class for expanded clones.

j_call d_call v_call clone_size cdr3_aa cdr3_nt
TRBJ1-1 . TRBV19 . CASSIYLNTEAFF TGTGCCAGTAGTATTTACCTGAACACTGAAGCTTTCTTT
TRBJ2-3 . TRBV3-1 few CASSQGEGLLSTDTQYF TGTGCCAGCAGCCAAGGTGAGGGATTGCTAAGCACAGATACGCAGTATTTT
TRBJ2-3 . TRBV28 few CASSSDHMDTQYF TGTGCCAGCAGTTCTGACCACATGGATACGCAGTATTTT
TRBJ2-1 TRBD2 TRBV12-3/TRBV12-4 once CASSLVFSGLAVYNEQFF TGTGCCAGCAGTTTAGTGTTCTCTGGACTAGCGGTTTATAATGAGCAGTTCTTC
TRBJ2-5 . TRBV7-2 few CASSLGAVLYF TGTGCCAGCAGCTTAGGTGCCGTGCTGTACTTC
TRBJ2-7 TRBD1 TRBV3-1 . CASSQAGTGYYEQYF TGTGCCAGCAGCCAAGCCGGGACAGGATACTACGAGCAGTACTTC
TRBJ2-1 TRBD1 TRBV2 few CASTEQGHEQFF TGTGCCAGCACTGAACAGGGGCATGAGCAGTTCTTC
TRBJ1-2 TRBD1 TRBV12-3/TRBV12-4 . CASSPHRGINYGYTF TGTGCCAGCAGTCCACACAGGGGAATTAACTATGGCTACACCTTC
TRBJ1-2 . TRBV29-1 . CSVGQSDNYGYTF TGCAGCGTTGGCCAGAGTGACAACTATGGCTACACCTTC
TRBJ1-2 . TRBV6-1 . CASSEGQPYGYTF TGTGCCAGCAGTGAAGGACAGCCCTATGGCTACACCTTC
TRBJ2-7 . TRBV12-3/TRBV12-4 . CASSLSPSSTYEQYF TGTGCCAGCAGTTTGTCACCTAGCTCAACCTACGAGCAGTACTTC
TRBJ1-2 . TRBV7-9 . CASSSNHRDQSNYGYTF TGTGCCAGCAGCTCGAACCACCGGGACCAGTCTAACTATGGCTACACCTTC
TRBJ2-5 TRBD2 TRBV29-1 few CGGVAGAAETQYF TGCGGGGGAGTAGCGGGAGCGGCAGAGACCCAGTACTTC
TRBJ1-4 . TRBV6-5 . CASRTATTNEKLFF TGTGCCAGCAGGACAGCCACAACTAATGAAAAACTGTTTTTT
TRBJ2-1 . TRBV7-2 . CASSQTSGREQFF TGTGCCAGCAGCCAGACTAGTGGCCGAGAGCAGTTCTTC
TRBJ1-4 . TRBV7-2 few CASSSHVGEKLFF TGTGCCAGCAGCAGCCACGTAGGTGAAAAACTGTTTTTT
TRBJ1-1 . TRBV5-6 once CASKRLGAEAFF TGTGCCAGCAAGCGCCTGGGGGCTGAAGCTTTCTTT
TRBJ2-3 TRBD1 TRBV12-3/TRBV12-4 . CASSLRGRNTDTQYF TGTGCCAGCAGTTTAAGGGGGCGAAACACAGATACGCAGTATTTT
TRBJ1-1 . TRBV29-1 few CSVVAGVNTEAFF TGCAGCGTTGTAGCGGGGGTGAACACTGAAGCTTTCTTT
TRBJ1-5 . TRBV6-1 . CASNNPGQGQPQHF TGTGCCAGCAACAACCCAGGGCAGGGTCAGCCCCAGCATTTT
TRBJ2-3 . TRBV6-1 few CASTRTGSTDTQYF TGTGCCAGCACCAGGACGGGAAGCACAGATACGCAGTATTTT
TRBJ2-1 . TRBV28 once CATSPLGSYNEQFF TGTGCCACCTCCCCGCTAGGGTCCTACAATGAGCAGTTCTTC
TRBJ1-5 . TRBV30 . CAWTDSPDQPQHF TGTGCCTGGACTGACAGCCCTGATCAGCCCCAGCATTTT
TRBJ2-1 . TRBV29-1 once CSVGDRETQFF TGCAGCGTGGGAGACCGGGAGACCCAGTTCTTC
TRBJ2-1 . TRBV7-3 few CARQGFGNEQFF TGTGCCAGACAGGGCTTTGGGAATGAGCAGTTCTTC
TRBJ2-5 TRBD1 TRBV28 . CASRNTGGYGQYF TGTGCCAGCAGAAATACAGGGGGCTACGGGCAGTACTTC
TRBJ2-5 TRBD2 TRBV6-1 once CASRGAGIETQYF TGTGCCAGCAGGGGAGCGGGAATTGAGACCCAGTACTTC
TRBJ2-3 TRBD2 TRBV15 . CATSSPGGLESDTQYF TGTGCCACCAGCAGTCCCGGGGGACTAGAGTCAGATACGCAGTATTTT
TRBJ1-2 . TRBV7-2 . CASSLGVWAKGPYGYTF TGTGCCAGCAGCTTAGGGGTCTGGGCCAAGGGACCCTATGGCTACACCTTC
TRBJ1-3 . TRBV11-2 . CASSLDPENTIYF TGTGCCAGCAGCTTAGATCCAGAAAACACCATATATTTT
TRBJ2-7 . TRBV20-1 . CSASAPSSYNEQYF TGCAGTGCTAGTGCGCCGAGCTCCTACAATGAGCAGTACTTC
TRBJ2-1 TRBD2 TRBV3-1 few CASSFGLAGHNEQFF TGTGCCAGCAGCTTTGGACTAGCGGGCCACAATGAGCAGTTCTTC
TRBJ1-2 . TRBV28 . CASSLATHYGYTF TGTGCCAGCAGTCTAGCCACTCACTATGGCTACACCTTC
TRBJ1-1 . TRBV10-3 few CAISDGRGTEAFF TGTGCCATCAGTGATGGCAGGGGAACTGAAGCTTTCTTT
TRBJ2-1 . TRBV9 many CASSGAGLVNEQFF TGTGCCAGCAGCGGGGCAGGGTTAGTCAATGAGCAGTTCTTC
TRBJ2-5 . TRBV7-9 . CASSTLDRQETQYF TGTGCCAGCAGCACCCTGGACAGACAAGAGACCCAGTACTTC
TRBJ2-7 . TRBV20-1 few CSARPAGSSYEQYF TGCAGTGCTAGACCCGCGGGTAGCTCCTACGAGCAGTACTTC
TRBJ2-3 . TRBV4-1 . CASSQRSGTLTDTQYF TGCGCCAGCAGCCAAAGAAGCGGTACTCTGACAGATACGCAGTATTTT
TRBJ1-1 . TRBV12-3/TRBV12-4 few CASSLMPPMNTEAFF TGTGCCAGCAGTCTCATGCCCCCGATGAACACTGAAGCTTTCTTT
TRBJ2-7 TRBD1 TRBV7-3 few CASSLNRGNEQYF TGTGCCAGCAGCTTAAACAGGGGCAACGAGCAGTACTTC
TRBJ1-4 . TRBV5-1 . CASSLDIQSEKLFF TGCGCCAGCAGCCTGGACATCCAATCTGAAAAACTGTTTTTT
TRBJ2-5 . TRBV6-6 . CASSYSGVQYF TGTGCCAGCAGTTACTCCGGGGTCCAGTACTTC
TRBJ2-5 . TRBV10-3 . CASGQAQETQYF TGTGCCAGCGGCCAGGCGCAAGAGACCCAGTACTTC